This T cell receptor (beta chain) stems from a study of cytomegalovirus exposure and HLA in healthy donors. In this sample, this clone turned up a few times. What it binds is unknown. The CDR3 extends over 17 amino acids. Germline V gene lookup returns CDR1 SGHVS and CDR2 FNYEAQ. Between the trimmed V and J ends, which lost 5 bases and 5 bases, there was a span of 24 bases. Whole-study results and caveats: One variant, a missense change in DCLRE1C, was linked in a later analysis to TCR beta V- and J-gene trimming. One cluster of highly shared sequence variants probably arose as a sequencing artifact.

PCR primers comprised 60 Vbeta and 13 Jbeta primers. Profiled with immunoSEQ multiplex PCR; TCRdb holds only in-frame clones, not every one. The sample consists of roughly 92,000 clones, about four fifths of them appearing once. This TCR came from a man aged 45-60 years in good health and CMV-seropositive. The rearrangement joins TRBV7-6 to TRBJ2-5; D perhaps matches TRBD2 (5 bases). Material for sequencing was PBMCs. Here the CDR3 DNA reads TGTGCCAGCAGCCTCGCAGGCGGGCAGTCGCCTAGGGAGACCCAGTACTTC. Translation: CASSLAGGQSPRETQYF.